These 6 T cell receptor beta chains came from one sample sequenced in a study of OX40 agonist ivuxolimab in advanced cancers. Here immunoSEQ multiplex PCR was the method, and the copy in TCRdb shows in-frame clones only, minus some. The profile shows 80,000 to 100,000 clones, about 83% of them singletons. Sequencing was performed on CD4+ or CD8+ T cells sorted from blood, taken in a trial of the OX40 agonist ivuxolimab. The source is an adult with an advanced solid tumor such as melanoma, head and neck, liver or kidney cancer.

This chain connects TRBV7-2 to TRBJ1-2, with 9 bases that match TRBD1. This CDR3 contains 16 residues. The germline V gene encodes CDR1 SGHTA and CDR2 FQGNSA. Germline trimming cut 2 bases from V and 7 bases from J; bases unmatched to any gene: 11. This CDR3 is CASSLNLGTGPSGYTF. The CDR3 DNA reads TGTGCCAGCAGCTTAAATTTAGGGACAGGGCCAAGTGGCTACACCTTC.

A few counts support this clone. The chain uses TRBV6-5 and TRBJ2-2, with D perhaps matching TRBD2 (6 bases). The CDR3 is 14 residues long. V was shortened by 6 bases and J by 6 bases, with 14 bases between the two germline ends. Germline V gene sequence: CDR1 MNHEY, CDR2 SVGAGI. Written as DNA, the CDR3 is TGTGCCAGCAGACAACACGGGGGTCCCGGGGAGCTGTTTTTT. Amino acid sequence: CASRQHGGPGELFF.

The chain links TRBV4-3 to TRBJ1-4, with TRBD1 as a possible D gene (5 bases). CDR1 is LGHNA and CDR2 is YSLEER in the germline V gene. The CDR3 length is 16 residues. V shed 0 bases and J shed 0 bases, with 8 bases lying between them. The CDR3 is CASSQEGGATNEKLFF. DNA of the CDR3: TGCGCCAGCAGCCAAGAGGGGGGTGCAACTAATGAAAAACTGTTTTTT.

The chain employs TRBV7-2 and TRBJ1-1, with D unresolved. CDR1 and CDR2 (germline): SGHTA, FQGNSA. The CDR3 covers 15 residues. The V and J ends lost 4 bases and 5 bases respectively, with 17 bases between them. The CDR3 coding sequence is TGTGCCAGCAGCTCCTCGACGGGAGTAATGACTGAAGCTTTCTTT. Translating it yields CASSSSTGVMTEAFF.

The rearrangement links TRBV6-4 to TRBJ2-1, with TRBD2 matching over 8 bases. This CDR3 spans 14 amino acids. From germline, CDR1 is MRHNA and CDR2 SNTAGT. Losses at the gene ends were 2 bases for V and 9 bases for J; bases not matched to a gene: 6. The CDR3 region is CASSDGTRVGEQFF. The CDR3 DNA reads as TGTGCCAGCAGTGACGGGACTAGGGTCGGTGAGCAGTTCTTC.

A single count supports this clone. One junction end disagrees with the germline gene, perhaps due to a read error. The V and J genes are TRBV10-3 and TRBJ1-1; D gene uncertain. Germline-derived CDR1 and CDR2 are ENHRY and SYGVKD. The length of the CDR3 is 15 residues. This CDR3 is CAISDRERVKTEAFF. The CDR3 DNA follows: TGTGCCATCAGTGACCGGGAAAGGGTGAAAACTGAAGCTTTCTTT.